Each of the 25 T cell receptor beta chains below was sequenced from the same sample in a study of T cell responses to AZD1222 COVID-19 vaccine. Produced via immunoSEQ multiplex PCR; TCRdb's table is partial and in-frame only. The sample shows 60,000 or so clones, approximately 80% of them seen only once. This sample comprised peripheral blood, obtained on day 0 of AZD1222 vaccination. The source is an adult in good health.

The rearrangement links TRBV15 to TRBJ1-5, with 10 bases identical to TRBD1. The ends lost 3 bases at V and 3 bases at J; junction bases unmatched: 5. In germline, CDR1 is LNHNV, CDR2 YYDKDF (reference sequence). CDR3 length equals 16 residues. The CDR3 DNA is TGTGCCACCAGCAGTTATGGGACAGGGGACAATCAGCCCCAGCATTTT. Translated: CATSSYGTGDNQPQHF.

This chain links TRBV20-1 with TRBJ1-6, with D tentatively TRBD1 (5 bases). The germline CDR1 and CDR2 sequences are DFQATT and SNEGSKA (reference sequence). V gave up 3 bases and J gave up 3 bases, with 12 bases separating them. The CDR3 totals 15 residues. The CDR3 reads CSASTDMGYNSPLHF. The CDR3 coding sequence is TGCAGTGCTAGTACGGACATGGGCTATAATTCACCCCTCCACTTT.

The CDR3 DNA reads TGTGCCAGCAGTTTGACAGCCATGAACACTGAAGCTTTCTTT. Protein product: CASSLTAMNTEAFF. The chain employs TRBV28 and TRBJ1-1; a possible D gene is TRBD1 (5 bases). The V gene's germline CDR1 is MDHEN and CDR2 SYDVKM. The CDR3 contains 14 residues. Trimming stripped 3 bases from V and 0 bases from J, with 8 bases between.

This chain connects TRBV29-1 to TRBJ2-7; 9 positions match TRBD2. V lost 1 base to trimming and J lost 5 bases; unmatched junction nucleotides: 6. There are 14 residues in the CDR3. Germline-derived CDR1 and CDR2 are SQVTM and ANQGSEA. The CDR3 DNA reads as TGCAGCGTTGAAGGTGTTAGCGGGAGCGACGAGCAGTACTTC. Protein sequence: CSVEGVSGSDEQYF.

The chain carries TRBV10-3 and TRBJ2-6, with 10 bases fitting TRBD1. After removal of 8 bases from V and 2 bases from J, the junction contained 3 bases not matched to a gene. Germline CDR1 and CDR2: ENHRY and SYGVKD. This CDR3 is 15 amino acids long. The CDR3 region is CAISGQGAGANVLTF. CDR3 bases: TGTGCCATCTCCGGACAGGGGGCTGGGGCCAACGTCCTGACTTTC.

Here the CDR3 DNA reads TGTGCCAGCAGTGAAGCCCGGGGGGCCTTGTACTTC. It translates to CASSEARGALYF. This rearrangement joins TRBV2 to TRBJ2-5; tentative D call: TRBD2 (7 bases). V was pared by 0 bases and J by 13 bases, with 12 bases between. Germline V gives CDR1 SNHLY, CDR2 FYNNEI. The CDR3 is made up of 12 amino acids.

The CDR3 nucleotides read TGCGCCAGCGGTGTTGCAGGAGGTCAACATTTT. Amino acid sequence: CASGVAGGQHF. The chain couples TRBV10-2 to TRBJ1-5; no clear D gene. V was cut by 8 bases and J by 16 bases, with 18 bases left in between. The CDR3 has 11 amino acids. Germline V gene sequence: CDR1 WSHSY, CDR2 SAAADI.

The chain employs TRBV18 and TRBJ1-3; D remains ambiguous. The CDR3 spans 16 residues. The V gene lost 6 bases and the J gene lost 0 bases, with 15 bases spanning the gap. Germline-derived CDR1 and CDR2 are KGHSH and LQKENI. The CDR3 nucleotides are TGTGCCAGCTCCCCTTTCGACTCTTACTCTGGAAACACCATATATTTT. Its translation: CASSPFDSYSGNTIYF.

This chain joins TRBV7-2 and TRBJ2-2, with 8 nucleotides matching TRBD1. Trimming took 2 bases from V and 4 from J; bases not matched to a gene: 0. The CDR3 totals 14 residues. Per germline, CDR1 SGHTA and CDR2 FQGNSA. The DNA for the CDR3 is TGTGCCAGCAGCTTAACAGGGGGCACCGGGGAGCTGTTTTTT. It specifies CASSLTGGTGELFF. The full variable domain, its missing parts supplied by reference TRBV7-2 and TRBJ2-2, is GAGVSQSPSNKVTEKGKDVELRCDPISGHTALYWYRQSLGQGLEFLIYFQGNSAPDKSGLPSDRFSAERTGGSVSTLTIQRTQQEDSAVYLCASSLTGGTGELFFGEGSRLTVL.

V and J are TRBV27 and TRBJ2-7, with D tentatively TRBD1 (5 bases). Germline V gene lookup returns CDR1 MNHEY and CDR2 SMNVEV (reference sequence). The CDR3 consists of 14 residues. V was shortened by 6 bases and J by 6 bases, with 18 bases between the two germline ends. CDR3 residues: CASSLGHRWTEQYF. The CDR3 region has the DNA TGTGCCAGCAGCCTCGGACACAGGTGGACCGAGCAGTACTTC.

The chain couples TRBV16 to TRBJ2-1; weak D call: TRBD2 (6 bases). CDR3 length equals 14 residues. V dropped 0 bases and J dropped 8 bases, with 11 bases sitting between them. In germline, CDR1 is KGHSY, CDR2 FQNENV. This CDR3 is CASSQSSSVDEQFF. The CDR3 bases are TGTGCCAGCAGCCAATCTTCTAGCGTCGATGAGCAGTTCTTC.

The chain carries TRBV6-2 or TRBV6-3 and TRBJ2-5; a weak D match, TRBD1 (6 bases). Trimming left V 3 bases short and J 0 bases short, with 8 bases between. The CDR3 is made up of 14 amino acids. The germline V gene has CDR1 MNHEY and CDR2 SVGEGT. The CDR3 DNA reads TGTGCCAGCAGTTATAGGGGGTACCAAGAGACCCAGTACTTC. Amino acids: CASSYRGYQETQYF.

The V call is TRBV28, the J call TRBJ2-6, with D perhaps assigned TRBD1 or TRBD2 (5 bases each). This CDR3 has 13 residues. Trimming removed 6 bases from V and 2 bases from J, with 5 bases in between. Germline values: CDR1 MDHEN, CDR2 SYDVKM. In nucleotides, the CDR3 is TGTGCCAGCAGGGGGGCTGGGGCCAACGTCCTGACTTTC. It translates to CASRGAGANVLTF.

The chain has TRBV2 and TRBJ1-2, with no clear D. The CDR3 has 14 amino acids. Germline V CDR1 and CDR2: SNHLY, FYNNEI. V was shortened by 2 bases and J by 6 bases, with 13 bases between the two germline ends. CDR3 region: CASSEIILPNGYTF. DNA for the CDR3: TGTGCCAGCAGTGAAATAATTCTCCCAAATGGCTACACCTTC. The full variable domain, with the rest looked up from reference TRBV2 and TRBJ1-2, is EPEVTQTPSHQVTQMGQEVILRCVPISNHLYFYWYRQILGQKVEFLVSFYNNEISEKSEIFDDQFSVERPDGSNFTLKIRSTKLEDSAMYFCASSEIILPNGYTFGSGTRLTVV.

V gene TRBV7-3 combines with J gene TRBJ2-3; 9 positions match TRBD2. Germline trimming cut 0 bases from V and 5 bases from J; bases unmatched to any gene: 0. The CDR3 covers 14 residues. Per germline, CDR1 SGHTA and CDR2 FQGTGA. For the CDR3, the DNA is TGTGCCAGCAGCTTAACTAGCGGGAGAGATACGCAGTATTTT. It translates to CASSLTSGRDTQYF.

V gene TRBV4-2 combines with J gene TRBJ1-2; D gene unclear. Germline V lookup: CDR1 LGHNA, CDR2 YNFKEQ. The CDR3 loop spans 16 amino acids. V lost 1 base to trimming and J lost 8 bases, with 20 bases between them. The CDR3 sequence: CASSQGEAGGVKGYTF. The CDR3 DNA reads TGTGCCAGCAGCCAAGGGGAGGCAGGTGGTGTGAAGGGCTACACCTTC.

The rearrangement joins TRBV5-6 to TRBJ2-1, with D unresolved. Germline V gene data show CDR1 as SGHDT and CDR2 as YYEEEE. The CDR3 spans 14 residues. V gave up 1 base and J gave up 4 bases, with 9 bases separating them. CDR3 residues: CASSLNWAYNEQFF. As DNA, the CDR3 is TGTGCCAGCAGCTTGAATTGGGCTTACAATGAGCAGTTCTTC.

The V and J genes are TRBV2 and TRBJ2-7; no firm D call. In germline, CDR1 is SNHLY, CDR2 FYNNEI. CDR3 length: 15 amino acids. Trimming shortened V by 1 base and J by 0 bases, and 10 bases separated the two germline ends. CDR3 loop: CASSEEDGSSYEQYF. CDR3 nucleotides: TGTGCCAGCAGTGAAGAGGACGGTAGCTCCTACGAGCAGTACTTC.

The chain employs TRBV6-2 or TRBV6-3 and TRBJ1-1; D remains ambiguous. This CDR3 spans 13 amino acids. V dropped 3 bases and J dropped 3 bases, with 8 bases sitting between them. Germline V gene sequence: CDR1 MNHEY, CDR2 SVGEGT. DNA of the CDR3: TGTGCCAGCAGTTATATGCAATACACTGAAGCTTTCTTT. Translation: CASSYMQYTEAFF.

This clone was observed a few times. The rearrangement uses TRBV28 and TRBJ1-2; no firm D call. The CDR3 totals 16 residues. The V end lost 6 bases, the J end lost 2 bases, and 19 bases lay between the germline ends. CDR1 and CDR2 (germline): MDHEN, SYDVKM. The CDR3: CASSFPGGLKNYGYTF. The CDR3 DNA reads TGTGCCAGCAGCTTCCCCGGCGGGTTGAAAAACTATGGCTACACCTTC.

This clone has just one count. V is TRBV9 and J is TRBJ2-3; 10 bases are a match to TRBD1. The CDR3 spans 16 residues. V was pared by 1 base and J by 5 bases, with 7 bases of the junction left unmatched. CDR1 and CDR2 (germline): SGDLS, YYNGEE. The CDR3 loop reads CASSVREGQGLDTQYF. The DNA for the CDR3 is TGTGCCAGCAGCGTAAGGGAGGGACAGGGGCTAGATACGCAGTATTTT.

This CDR3 is CASSQDWGRQQYV. The CDR3 nucleotides read TGCGCCAGCAGCCAAGATTGGGGCAGACAGCAGTACGTC. The J gene is TRBJ2-7, the V gene TRBV4-1; D is perhaps TRBD1 (5 bases). The V and J ends lost 0 bases and 8 bases respectively, with 11 bases between them. The CDR3 length is 13 residues. Germline CDR1 and CDR2: MGHRA and YSYEKL.

The CDR3 DNA reads as TGTGCCAGCAGCGCACCGGGACTAGCGGGAGTTGAGACCCAGTACTTC. Translated, it gives CASSAPGLAGVETQYF. This chain links TRBV7-9 with TRBJ2-5, with 14 positions matching TRBD2. V was clipped by 5 bases and J by 5 bases; unmatched bases: 7. This CDR3 has 16 amino acids. Germline V gene lookup returns CDR1 SEHNR and CDR2 FQNEAQ (reference sequence).

J is TRBJ2-2 and V is TRBV19; D not certain. V was shortened by 7 bases and J by 5 bases, with 8 bases between the two germline ends. The CDR3 totals 12 residues. Germline V gives CDR1 LNHDA, CDR2 SQIVND (reference sequence). CDR3 region: CASKERTGELFF. DNA for the CDR3: TGTGCCAGTAAAGAAAGGACCGGGGAGCTGTTTTTT.

V and J are TRBV3-1 (or the pseudogene TRBV3-2) and TRBJ2-3, with 7 positions matching TRBD2. The V gene end was trimmed by 7 bases and the J gene end by 3 bases; junction bases not matched to a gene: 22. The CDR3 totals 19 residues. CDR1 is LGHDT and CDR2 is YNNKEL in the germline V gene (reference sequence). Here the CDR3 reads CASTPPGGEGIMGTDTQYF. As DNA, the CDR3 is TGTGCCAGCACCCCCCCTGGGGGGGAAGGGATCATGGGGACAGATACGCAGTATTTT.